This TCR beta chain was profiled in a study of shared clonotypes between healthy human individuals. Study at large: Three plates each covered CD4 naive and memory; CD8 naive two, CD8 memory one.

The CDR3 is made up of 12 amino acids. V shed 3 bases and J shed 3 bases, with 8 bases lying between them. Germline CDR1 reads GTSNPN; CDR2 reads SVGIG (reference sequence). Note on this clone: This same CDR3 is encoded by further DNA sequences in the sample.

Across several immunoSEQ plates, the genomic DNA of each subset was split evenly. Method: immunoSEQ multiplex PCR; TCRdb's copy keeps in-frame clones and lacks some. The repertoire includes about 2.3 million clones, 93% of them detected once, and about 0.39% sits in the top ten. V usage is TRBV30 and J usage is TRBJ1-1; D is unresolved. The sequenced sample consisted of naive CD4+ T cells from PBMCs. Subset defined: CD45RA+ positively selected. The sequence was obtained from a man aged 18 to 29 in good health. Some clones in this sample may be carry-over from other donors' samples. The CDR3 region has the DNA TGTGCCTGGAGCCCACGGGACACTGAAGCTTTCTTT. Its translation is CAWSPRDTEAFF.